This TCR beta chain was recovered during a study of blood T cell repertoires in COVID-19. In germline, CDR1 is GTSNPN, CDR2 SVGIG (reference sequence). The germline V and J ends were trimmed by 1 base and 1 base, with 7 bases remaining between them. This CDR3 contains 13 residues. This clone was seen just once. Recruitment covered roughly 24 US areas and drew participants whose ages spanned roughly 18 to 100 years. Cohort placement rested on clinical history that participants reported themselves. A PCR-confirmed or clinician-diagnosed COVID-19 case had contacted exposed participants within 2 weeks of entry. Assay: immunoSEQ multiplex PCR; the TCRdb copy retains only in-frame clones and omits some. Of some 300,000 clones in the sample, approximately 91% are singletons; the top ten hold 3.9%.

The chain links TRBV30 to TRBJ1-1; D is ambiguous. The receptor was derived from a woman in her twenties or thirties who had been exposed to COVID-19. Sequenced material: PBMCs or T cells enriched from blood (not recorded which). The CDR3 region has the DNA TGTGCCTGGAGTGCGAGGTGGAACACTGAAGCTTTCTTT. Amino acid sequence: CAWSARWNTEAFF.